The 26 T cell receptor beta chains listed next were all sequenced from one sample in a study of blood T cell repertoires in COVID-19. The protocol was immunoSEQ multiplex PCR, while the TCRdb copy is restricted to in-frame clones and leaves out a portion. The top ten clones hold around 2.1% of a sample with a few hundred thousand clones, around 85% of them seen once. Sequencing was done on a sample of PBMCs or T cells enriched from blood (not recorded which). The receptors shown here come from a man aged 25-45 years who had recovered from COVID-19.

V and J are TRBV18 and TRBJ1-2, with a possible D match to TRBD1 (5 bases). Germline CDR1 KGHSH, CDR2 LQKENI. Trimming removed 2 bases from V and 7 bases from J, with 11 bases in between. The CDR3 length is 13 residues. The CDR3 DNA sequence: TGTGCCAGCTCACCAGACAGAGAAACTGGCTACACCTTC. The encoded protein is CASSPDRETGYTF.

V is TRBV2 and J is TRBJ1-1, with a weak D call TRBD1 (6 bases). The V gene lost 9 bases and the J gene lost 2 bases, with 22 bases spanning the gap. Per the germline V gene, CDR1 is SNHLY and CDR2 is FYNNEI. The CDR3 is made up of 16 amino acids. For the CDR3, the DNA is TGTGCCAGGGCGGGGGCCACTATACCAATAAACACTGAAGCTTTCTTT. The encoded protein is CARAGATIPINTEAFF.

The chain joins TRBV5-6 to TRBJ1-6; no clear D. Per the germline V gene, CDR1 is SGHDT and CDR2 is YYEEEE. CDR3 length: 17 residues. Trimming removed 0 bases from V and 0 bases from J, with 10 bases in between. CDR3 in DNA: TGTGCCAGCAGCTTGGGGTCTGGAGACTCCTATAATTCACCCCTCCACTTT. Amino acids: CASSLGSGDSYNSPLHF. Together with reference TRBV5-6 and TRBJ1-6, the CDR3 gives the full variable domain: DAGVTQSPTHLIKTRGQQVTLRCSPKSGHDTVSWYQQALGQGPQFIFQYYEEEERQRGNFPDRFSGHQFPNYSSELNVNALLLGDSALYLCASSLGSGDSYNSPLHFGNGTRLTVT.

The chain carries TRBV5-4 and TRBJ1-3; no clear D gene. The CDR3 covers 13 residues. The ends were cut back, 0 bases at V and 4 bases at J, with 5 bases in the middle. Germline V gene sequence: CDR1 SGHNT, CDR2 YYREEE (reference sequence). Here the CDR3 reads CASSLAGGNTIYF. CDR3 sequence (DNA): TGTGCCAGCAGCTTGGCGGGAGGAAACACCATATATTTT. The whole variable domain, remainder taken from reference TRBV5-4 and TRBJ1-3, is ETGVTQSPTHLIKTRGQQVTLRCSSQSGHNTVSWYQQALGQGPQFIFQYYREEENGRGNFPPRFSGLQFPNYSSELNVNALELDDSALYLCASSLAGGNTIYFGEGSWLTVV.

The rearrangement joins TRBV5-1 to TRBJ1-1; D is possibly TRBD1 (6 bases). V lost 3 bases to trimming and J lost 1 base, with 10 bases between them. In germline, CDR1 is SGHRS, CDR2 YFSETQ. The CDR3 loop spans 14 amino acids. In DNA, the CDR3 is TGCGCCAGCAGCTGGGGACACCCGAACACTGAAGCTTTCTTT. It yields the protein CASSWGHPNTEAFF. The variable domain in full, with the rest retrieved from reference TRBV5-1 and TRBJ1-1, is KAGVTQTPRYLIKTRGQQVTLSCSPISGHRSVSWYQQTPGQGLQFLFEYFSETQRNKGNFPGRFSGRQFSNSRSEMNVSTLELGDSALYLCASSWGHPNTEAFFGQGTRLTVV.

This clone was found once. CDR3 nucleotide sequence: TGTGCCAGCAGCCGAGGAGGGATTTGGTTGGGCTACACCTTC. Translation gives CASSRGGIWLGYTF. This sequence joins TRBV13 and TRBJ1-2; D call uncertain. Germline V gives CDR1 PRHDT, CDR2 FYEKMQ (reference sequence). The CDR3 spans 14 residues. The V gene lost 5 bases and the J gene lost 8 bases, with 18 bases spanning the gap.

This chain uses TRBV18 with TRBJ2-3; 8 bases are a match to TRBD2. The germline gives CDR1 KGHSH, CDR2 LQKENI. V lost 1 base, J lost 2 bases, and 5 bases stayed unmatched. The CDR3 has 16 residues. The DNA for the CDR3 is TGTGCCAGCTCACCACAGCCAGCGGGGGACACAGATACGCAGTATTTT. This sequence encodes CASSPQPAGDTDTQYF.

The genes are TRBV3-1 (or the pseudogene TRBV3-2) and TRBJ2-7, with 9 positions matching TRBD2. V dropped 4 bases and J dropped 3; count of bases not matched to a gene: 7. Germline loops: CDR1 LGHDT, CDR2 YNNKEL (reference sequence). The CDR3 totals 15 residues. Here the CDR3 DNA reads TGTGCCAGCAGCCCTAGACTAGCGGTGGTCTACGAGCAGTACTTC. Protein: CASSPRLAVVYEQYF.

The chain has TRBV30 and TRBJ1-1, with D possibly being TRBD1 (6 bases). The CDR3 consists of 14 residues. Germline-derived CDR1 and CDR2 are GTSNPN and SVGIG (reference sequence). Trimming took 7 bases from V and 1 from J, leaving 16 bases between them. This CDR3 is CAFPPRGRNTEAFF. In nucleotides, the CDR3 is TGTGCCTTCCCGCCGCGGGGGCGGAACACTGAAGCTTTCTTT.

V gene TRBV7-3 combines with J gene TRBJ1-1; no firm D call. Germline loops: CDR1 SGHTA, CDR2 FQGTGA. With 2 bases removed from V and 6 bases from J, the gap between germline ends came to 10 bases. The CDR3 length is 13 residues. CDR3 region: CASSLSRRAEAFF. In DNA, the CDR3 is TGTGCCAGCAGCTTATCAAGACGGGCTGAAGCTTTCTTT.

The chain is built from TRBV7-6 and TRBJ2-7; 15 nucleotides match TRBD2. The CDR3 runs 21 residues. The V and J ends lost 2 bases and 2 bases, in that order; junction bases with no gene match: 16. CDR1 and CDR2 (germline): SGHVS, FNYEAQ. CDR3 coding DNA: TGTGCCAGCAGCTTATTTGCTAGAACCGGGACTAGCGGGGGGTACGCCTACGAGCAGTACTTC. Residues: CASSLFARTGTSGGYAYEQYF.

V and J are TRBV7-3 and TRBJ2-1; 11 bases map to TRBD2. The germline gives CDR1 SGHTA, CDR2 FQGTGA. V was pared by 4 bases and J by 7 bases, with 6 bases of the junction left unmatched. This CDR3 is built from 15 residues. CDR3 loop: CASSYRLAGQNEQFF. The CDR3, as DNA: TGTGCCAGCAGCTACCGACTAGCGGGGCAGAATGAGCAGTTCTTC.

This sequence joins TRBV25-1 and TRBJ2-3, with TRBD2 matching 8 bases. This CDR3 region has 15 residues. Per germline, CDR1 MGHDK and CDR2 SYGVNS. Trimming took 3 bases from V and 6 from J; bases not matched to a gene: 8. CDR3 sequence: CASSEVAGPGDTQYF. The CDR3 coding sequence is TGTGCCAGCAGTGAGGTAGCGGGGCCAGGGGATACGCAGTATTTT.

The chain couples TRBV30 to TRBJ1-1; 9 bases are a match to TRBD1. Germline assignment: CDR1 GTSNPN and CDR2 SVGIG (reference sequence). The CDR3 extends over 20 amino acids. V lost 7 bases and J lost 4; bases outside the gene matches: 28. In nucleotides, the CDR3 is TGTGCCTTCGTTGTCCCCGGGACAGGGAATATGGTAAGGTTGGGCACTGAAGCTTTCTTT. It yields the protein CAFVVPGTGNMVRLGTEAFF. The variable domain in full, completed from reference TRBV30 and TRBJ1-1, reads SQTIHQWPATLVQPVGSPLSLECTVEGTSNPNLYWYRQAAGRGLQLLFYSVGIGQISSEVPQNLSASRPQDRQFILSSKKLLLSDSGFYLCAFVVPGTGNMVRLGTEAFFGQGTRLTVV.

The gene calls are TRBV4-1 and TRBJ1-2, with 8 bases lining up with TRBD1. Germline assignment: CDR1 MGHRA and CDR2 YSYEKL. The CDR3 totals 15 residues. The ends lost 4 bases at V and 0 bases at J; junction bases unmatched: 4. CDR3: CASSPGQGTNYGYTF. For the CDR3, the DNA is TGCGCCAGCAGCCCCGGACAGGGCACTAACTATGGCTACACCTTC.

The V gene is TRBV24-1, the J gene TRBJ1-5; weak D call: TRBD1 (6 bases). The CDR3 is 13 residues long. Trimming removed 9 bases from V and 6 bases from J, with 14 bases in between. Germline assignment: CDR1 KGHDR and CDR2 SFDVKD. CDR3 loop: CATAQGPAQPQHF. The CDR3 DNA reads TGTGCCACCGCGCAGGGGCCGGCTCAGCCCCAGCATTTT.

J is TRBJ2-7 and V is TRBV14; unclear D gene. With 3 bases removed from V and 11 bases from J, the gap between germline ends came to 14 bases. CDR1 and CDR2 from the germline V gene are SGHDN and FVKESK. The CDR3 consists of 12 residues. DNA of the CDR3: TGTGCCAGCAGCCAGTCCGGGTATAAGGAGTACTTC. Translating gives CASSQSGYKEYF.

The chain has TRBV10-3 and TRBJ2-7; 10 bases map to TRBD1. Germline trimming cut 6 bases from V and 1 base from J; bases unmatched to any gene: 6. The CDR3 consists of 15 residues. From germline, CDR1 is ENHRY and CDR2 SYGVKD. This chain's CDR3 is CAIRGTGATSYEQYF. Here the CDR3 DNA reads TGTGCCATCAGGGGGACAGGGGCCACTTCCTACGAGCAGTACTTC.

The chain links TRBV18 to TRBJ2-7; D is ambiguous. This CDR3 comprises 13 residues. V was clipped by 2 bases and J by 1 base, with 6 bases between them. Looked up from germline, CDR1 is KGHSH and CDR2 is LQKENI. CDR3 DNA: TGTGCCAGCTCACCAGGGCCTTCCTACGAGCAGTACTTC. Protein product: CASSPGPSYEQYF.

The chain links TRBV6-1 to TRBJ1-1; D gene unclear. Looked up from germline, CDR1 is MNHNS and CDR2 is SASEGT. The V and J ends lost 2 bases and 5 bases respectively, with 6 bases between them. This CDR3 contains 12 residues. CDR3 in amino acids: CASSEPRTEAFF. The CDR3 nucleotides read TGTGCCAGCAGTGAACCGCGGACTGAAGCTTTCTTT.

The CDR3 DNA reads as TGCAGCGTTTCGGAGGGGACCCCCTACGAGCAGTACTTC. The encoded protein is CSVSEGTPYEQYF. The chain combines TRBV29-1 with TRBJ2-7, with D possibly matching TRBD2 (6 bases). The CDR3 consists of 13 residues. Germline CDR1 reads SQVTM; CDR2 reads ANQGSEA. V dropped 5 bases and J dropped 2 bases, with 13 bases sitting between them.

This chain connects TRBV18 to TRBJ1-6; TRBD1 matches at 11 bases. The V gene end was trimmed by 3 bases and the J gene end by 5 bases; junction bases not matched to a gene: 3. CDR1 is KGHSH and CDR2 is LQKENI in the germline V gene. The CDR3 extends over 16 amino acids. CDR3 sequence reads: CASSPRTGGDNSPLHF. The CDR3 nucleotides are TGTGCCAGCTCACCTCGGACAGGGGGCGATAATTCACCCCTCCACTTT. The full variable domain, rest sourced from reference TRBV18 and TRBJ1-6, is NAGVMQNPRHLVRRRGQEARLRCSPMKGHSHVYWYRQLPEEGLKFMVYLQKENIIDESGMPKERFSAEFPKEGPSILRIQQVVRGDSAAYFCASSPRTGGDNSPLHFGNGTRLTVT.

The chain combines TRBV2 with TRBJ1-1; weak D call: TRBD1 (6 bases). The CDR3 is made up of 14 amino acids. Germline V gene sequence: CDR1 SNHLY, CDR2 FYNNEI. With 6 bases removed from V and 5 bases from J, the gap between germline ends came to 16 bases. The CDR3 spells CASSAGGAGTEAFF. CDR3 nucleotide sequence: TGTGCCAGCAGCGCTGGGGGGGCAGGGACTGAAGCTTTCTTT.

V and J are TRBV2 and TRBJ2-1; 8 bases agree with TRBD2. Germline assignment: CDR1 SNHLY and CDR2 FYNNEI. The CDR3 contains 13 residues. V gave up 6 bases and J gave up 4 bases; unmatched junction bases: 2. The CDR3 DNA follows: TGTGCCAGCAGGGGGACTAGTTACAATGAGCAGTTCTTC. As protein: CASRGTSYNEQFF.

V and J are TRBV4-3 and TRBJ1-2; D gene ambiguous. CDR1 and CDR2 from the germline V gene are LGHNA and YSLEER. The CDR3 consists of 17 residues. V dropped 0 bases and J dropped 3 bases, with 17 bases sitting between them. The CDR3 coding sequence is TGCGCCAGCAGCCAAGATCGGGGTTTCAGTGGAGACTATGGCTACACCTTC. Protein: CASSQDRGFSGDYGYTF.

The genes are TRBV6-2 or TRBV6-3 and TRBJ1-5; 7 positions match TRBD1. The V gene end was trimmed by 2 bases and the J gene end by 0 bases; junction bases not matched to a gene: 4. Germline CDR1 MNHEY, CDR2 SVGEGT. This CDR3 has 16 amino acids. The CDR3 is CASSYGDRNSNQPQHF. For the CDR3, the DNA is TGTGCCAGCAGTTACGGGGACAGAAATAGCAATCAGCCCCAGCATTTT.